This passage covers 5 T cell receptor beta chains from one sample sequenced in a study of identical twins. From the 5' RACE reads, TCRdb called clonotypes with MiXCR, one entry per CDR3 protein. The data hold roughly 690,000 distinct CDR3 sequences, with around 21% observed a single time. This sample also belongs to another study, concerning T cells expressing NK-cell markers.

The sequenced sample consisted of PBMCs. The receptors were sampled from a woman aged 18-29 years in good health.

V usage is TRBV4-3 and J usage is TRBJ2-7, with D possibly being TRBD2 (6 bases). The CDR3 contains 15 residues. Germline CDR1 is LGHNA and CDR2 is YSLEER. V gave up 1 base and J gave up 5 bases, with 15 bases separating them. DNA of the CDR3: TGCGCCAGCAGCCAAGTGACGCGTGGAGGGGACGAGCAGTACTTC. Translated: CASSQVTRGGDEQYF.

This sequence joins TRBV12-3 or TRBV12-4 and TRBJ1-1, with a tentative D call TRBD1 (6 bases). CDR3 length: 14 amino acids. Trimming cost V 5 bases and J 0 bases, with 10 bases left between them. CDR3 sequence reads: CASSEQGLNTEAFF. The CDR3 bases are TGTGCCAGCAGTGAACAGGGATTGAACACTGAAGCTTTCTTT.

On this clonotype itself: A read error may produce the germline difference seen at one junction end. The chain has TRBV5-1 and TRBJ2-1; D might be TRBD1 (6 bases). Germline assignment: CDR1 SGHRS and CDR2 YFSETQ. The CDR3 has 13 amino acids. CDR3 residues: CTSSSGTNNEQFF. The CDR3 nucleotides read TGCACCAGCAGCTCCGGGACAAACAATGAGCAGTTCTTC.

The V gene is TRBV7-7, the J gene TRBJ2-2; D not certain. From germline, CDR1 is SSHAT and CDR2 FNYEAQ (reference sequence). Trimming cost V 4 bases and J 7 bases, with 13 bases left between them. This CDR3 has 14 residues. The CDR3 region has the DNA TGTGCCAGCAGCTCCCAAGTAGAAAGCGGGGAGCTGTTTTTT. Protein: CASSSQVESGELFF.

This clonotype has just a few counts. The chain uses TRBV27 and TRBJ1-2; 7 positions agree with TRBD1. The CDR3 sequence is 13 residues long. CDR1 MNHEY and CDR2 SMNVEV come from the germline V gene (reference sequence). Trimming cost V 2 bases and J 8 bases; bases outside gene matches: 5. The CDR3 region is CASSLRQGAGYTF. The CDR3 region has the DNA TGTGCCAGCAGTTTACGACAGGGTGCAGGCTACACCTTC.